This T cell receptor (beta chain) derives from a study of T cell repertoires in cytomegalovirus infection. About the study: Matching HLA type, along with CMV infection, was indicated by public TCR beta signatures.

Study-wide findings and caveats: Totalled public TCR beta family frequency picked out people who carried CMV plus the relevant HLA. It was HLA-C-restricted CMV-specific TCR beta clonotypes that dominated the response ex vivo.

V dropped 8 bases and J dropped 0 bases, with 14 bases sitting between them. Germline assignment: CDR1 MNHNY and CDR2 SVGAGI (reference sequence). The CDR3 runs 14 residues. A note on this clonotype: Antigen unknown.

MiXCR, run by TCRdb on the reads, gives a single entry per CDR3 protein. Here the sample spans roughly 570,000 distinct CDR3 sequences, about 39% being singletons. The sequence was collected from a human donor in good health (CMV status not recorded). Some clones in this sample may be carry-over from other donors' samples. The input for sequencing was cultured PBMCs, taken from culture after CMV antigen stimulation. V and J are TRBV6-6 and TRBJ2-7; possibly TRBD2 for D (5 bases). The chain's CDR3 is CASLEASGSYEQYF. As DNA, the CDR3 is TGTGCCAGCCTAGAGGCCAGCGGCTCCTACGAGCAGTACTTC.